One and the same sample provided the 10 T cell receptor beta chains below, sequenced in a study of shared clonotypes between healthy human individuals. CD45RO-negative, CCR7-selected cells formed the naive CD8 fraction, which excluded terminally differentiated effector memory CD45RA+ cells. Produced via immunoSEQ multiplex PCR; TCRdb's table is partial and in-frame only. This sample has roughly 650,000 clones, with about 96% found just once. Source material: naive CD8+ T cells sorted from blood. The receptors stem from a woman in her 30s in good health.

This clone was picked up one time. CDR3 nucleotide sequence: TGCGCCAGCAGCTTGCAGGTCCACGAGCAGTACTTC. It yields the protein CASSLQVHEQYF. This chain uses TRBV5-1 with TRBJ2-7; no reliable D call. V dropped 1 base and J dropped 5 bases, with 7 bases sitting between them. This CDR3 contains 12 residues. Germline V gene lookup returns CDR1 SGHRS and CDR2 YFSETQ.

The J gene is TRBJ2-7, the V gene TRBV5-4, with TRBD1 matching 7 bases. V lost 2 bases and J lost 5; bases outside the gene matches: 10. The CDR3 is made up of 15 amino acids. CDR1 and CDR2 (germline): SGHNT, YYREEE (reference sequence). Written as DNA, the CDR3 is TGTGCCAGCAGCTTTCCGGGACAGTCGGTTCACGAGCAGTACTTC. This gives the protein CASSFPGQSVHEQYF.

The chain links TRBV27 to TRBJ2-1; D is undetermined. The V and J ends lost 0 bases and 4 bases respectively, with 7 bases between them. Germline CDR1 is MNHEY and CDR2 is SMNVEV (reference sequence). The CDR3 is made up of 14 amino acids. CDR3 coding DNA: TGTGCCAGCAGTTTATCCGGAGAATACAATGAGCAGTTCTTC. Translated: CASSLSGEYNEQFF.

The count of this clone is one. One end of the junction fails to match germline, which may point to a read error. This chain connects TRBV5-1 to TRBJ2-3; 8 nucleotides align to TRBD2. The CDR3 is 15 residues long. Germline assignment: CDR1 SGHRS and CDR2 YFSETQ. The CDR3 loop is CASRLGLVSTDTQYF. The CDR3 nucleotides are TGCGCCAGCAGATTGGGACTAGTCAGCACAGATACGCAGTATTTT.

The chain is built from TRBV14 and TRBJ2-7, with 10 bases matching TRBD2. The CDR3 totals 13 residues. Germline V lookup: CDR1 SGHDN, CDR2 FVKESK. J gave up 7 bases and V 5 bases, and 5 bases lay outside the gene matches. The CDR3 loop reads CASSWTSGDEQYF. The DNA for the CDR3 is TGTGCCAGCAGCTGGACTAGCGGTGATGAGCAGTACTTC. Together with reference TRBV14 and TRBJ2-7, the CDR3 gives the full variable domain: EAGVTQFPSHSVIEKGQTVTLRCDPISGHDNLYWYRRVMGKEIKFLLHFVKESKQDESGMPNNRFLAERTGGTYSTLKVQPAELEDSGVYFCASSWTSGDEQYFGPGTRLTVT.

The V call is TRBV6-1, the J call TRBJ1-5; D gene unclear. CDR3 length: 15 residues. Trimming took off 10 bases at V and 0 bases at J, with 16 bases between the two ends. Germline-derived CDR1 and CDR2 are MNHNS and SASEGT. CDR3 in DNA: TGTGCCACTAAGGCACCGGGAGATAGCAATCAGCCCCAGCATTTT. Its protein is CATKAPGDSNQPQHF.

The V call is TRBV6-1, the J call TRBJ1-2; 7 nucleotides match TRBD1. The CDR3 consists of 17 residues. The V gene end was trimmed by 2 bases and the J gene end by 1 base; junction bases not matched to a gene: 10. Looked up from germline, CDR1 is MNHNS and CDR2 is SASEGT. CDR3 region: CASSEWVRAGGNYGYTF. The CDR3 DNA follows: TGTGCCAGCAGTGAATGGGTTCGGGCAGGGGGTAACTATGGCTACACCTTC.

The J gene is TRBJ1-1, the V gene TRBV28; possible D gene TRBD1, 6 bases. V dropped 4 bases and J dropped 5 bases, with 17 bases sitting between them. This CDR3 region has 15 residues. The germline V gene has CDR1 MDHEN and CDR2 SYDVKM. The CDR3 sequence is CASSWEGVGDTEAFF. CDR3 in DNA: TGTGCCAGCAGTTGGGAGGGGGTAGGGGATACTGAAGCTTTCTTT.

This clone was observed once. The V and J genes are TRBV9 and TRBJ1-1; the D gene is possibly TRBD1 (5 bases). The V end lost 3 bases, the J end lost 4 bases, and 16 bases lay between the germline ends. The CDR3 loop spans 15 amino acids. In germline, CDR1 is SGDLS, CDR2 YYNGEE. The CDR3 DNA sequence: TGTGCCAGCAGCGCTCTCCGCGGGGGGTTCACTGAAGCTTTCTTT. It codes for CASSALRGGFTEAFF.

The chain carries TRBV28 and TRBJ1-1; possibly TRBD1 for D (6 bases). The CDR3 is 16 residues long. In germline, CDR1 is MDHEN, CDR2 SYDVKM. Trimming shortened V by 5 bases and J by 0 bases, and 16 bases separated the two germline ends. Here the CDR3 DNA reads TGTGCCAGCAGTCCCGGGTCACCAGGGGTGAACACTGAAGCTTTCTTT. Amino acids: CASSPGSPGVNTEAFF.